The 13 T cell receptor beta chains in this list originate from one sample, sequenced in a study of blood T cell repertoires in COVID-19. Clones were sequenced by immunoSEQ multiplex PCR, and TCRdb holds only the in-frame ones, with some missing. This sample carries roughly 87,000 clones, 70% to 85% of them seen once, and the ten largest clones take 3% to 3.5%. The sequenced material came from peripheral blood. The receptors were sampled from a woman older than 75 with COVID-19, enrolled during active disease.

The CDR3 here is CSGAGSDTQYF. The CDR3, as DNA: TGCAGCGGCGCGGGTTCAGATACGCAGTATTTT. V and J are TRBV29-1 and TRBJ2-3, with a weak D call TRBD2 (5 bases). Trimming left V 7 bases short and J 4 bases short, with 9 bases between. Germline loops: CDR1 SQVTM, CDR2 ANQGSEA. This CDR3 is built from 11 residues.

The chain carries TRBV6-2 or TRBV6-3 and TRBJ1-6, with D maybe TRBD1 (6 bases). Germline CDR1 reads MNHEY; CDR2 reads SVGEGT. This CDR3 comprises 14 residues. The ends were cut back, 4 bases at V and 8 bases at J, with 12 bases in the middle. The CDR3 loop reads CASSLQGQDSPLHF. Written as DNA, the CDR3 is TGTGCCAGCAGTTTACAGGGTCAGGATTCACCCCTCCACTTT.

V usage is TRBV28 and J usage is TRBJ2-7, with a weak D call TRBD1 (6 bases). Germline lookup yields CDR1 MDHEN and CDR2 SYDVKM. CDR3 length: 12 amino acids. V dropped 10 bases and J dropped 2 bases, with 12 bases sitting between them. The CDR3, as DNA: TGTGCCACCAGGGACACCCCCTACGAGCAGTACTTC. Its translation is CATRDTPYEQYF.

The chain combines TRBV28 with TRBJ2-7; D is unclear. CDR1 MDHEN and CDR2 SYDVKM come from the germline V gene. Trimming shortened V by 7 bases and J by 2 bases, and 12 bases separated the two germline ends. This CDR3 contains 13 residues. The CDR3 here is CASTPQSAYEQYF. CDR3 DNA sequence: TGTGCCAGCACCCCGCAGTCAGCCTACGAGCAGTACTTC.

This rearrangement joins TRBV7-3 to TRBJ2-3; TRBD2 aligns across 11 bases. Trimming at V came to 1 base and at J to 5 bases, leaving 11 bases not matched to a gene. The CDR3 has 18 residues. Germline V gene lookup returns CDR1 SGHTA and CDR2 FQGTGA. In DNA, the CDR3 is TGTGCCAGCAGCTTAAATAGCGCTAGCGGGGGGCCGAGAGATACGCAGTATTTT. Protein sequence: CASSLNSASGGPRDTQYF. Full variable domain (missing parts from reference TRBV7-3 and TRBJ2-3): GAGVSQTPSNKVTEKGKYVELRCDPISGHTALYWYRQSLGQGPEFLIYFQGTGAADDSGLPNDRFFAVRPEGSVSTLKIQRTERGDSAVYLCASSLNSASGGPRDTQYFGPGTRLTVL.

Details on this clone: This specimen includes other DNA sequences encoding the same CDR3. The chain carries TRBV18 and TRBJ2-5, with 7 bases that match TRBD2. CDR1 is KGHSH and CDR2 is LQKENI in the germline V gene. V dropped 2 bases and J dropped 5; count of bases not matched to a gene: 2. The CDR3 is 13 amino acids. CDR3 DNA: TGTGCCAGCTCACCATTGGGAGGGGAGACCCAGTACTTC. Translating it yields CASSPLGGETQYF.

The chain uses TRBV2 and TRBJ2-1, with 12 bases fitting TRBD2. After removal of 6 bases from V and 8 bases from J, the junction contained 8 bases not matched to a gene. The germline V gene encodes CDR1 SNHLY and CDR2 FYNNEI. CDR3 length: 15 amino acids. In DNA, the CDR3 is TGTGCCAGCAGGCCCTCTAGCGGGGGGGCAGATGAGCAGTTCTTC. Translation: CASRPSSGGADEQFF.

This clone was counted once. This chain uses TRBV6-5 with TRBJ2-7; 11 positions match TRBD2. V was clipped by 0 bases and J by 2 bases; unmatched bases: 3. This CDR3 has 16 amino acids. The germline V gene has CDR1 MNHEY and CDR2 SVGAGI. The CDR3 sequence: CASSYSFSGGAYEQYF. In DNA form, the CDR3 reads TGTGCCAGCAGTTACTCGTTTAGCGGGGGGGCCTACGAGCAGTACTTC.

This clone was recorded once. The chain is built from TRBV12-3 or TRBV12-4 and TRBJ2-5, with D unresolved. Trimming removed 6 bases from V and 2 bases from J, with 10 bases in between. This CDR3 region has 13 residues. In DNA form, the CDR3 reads TGTGCCAGCAGCCGCGACTTACAAGAGACCCAGTACTTC. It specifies CASSRDLQETQYF.

The chain's CDR3 is CASSYSGTGRAYEQYF. The DNA for the CDR3 is TGTGCCAGCAGTTACTCGGGGACAGGGAGGGCCTACGAGCAGTACTTC. This chain links TRBV6-2 or TRBV6-3 with TRBJ2-7, with TRBD1 matching 9 bases. The CDR3 sequence is 16 residues long. The J segment lost 2 bases and the V segment lost 0 bases, leaving 5 bases of the junction unmatched. Germline V gives CDR1 MNHEY, CDR2 SVGEGT.

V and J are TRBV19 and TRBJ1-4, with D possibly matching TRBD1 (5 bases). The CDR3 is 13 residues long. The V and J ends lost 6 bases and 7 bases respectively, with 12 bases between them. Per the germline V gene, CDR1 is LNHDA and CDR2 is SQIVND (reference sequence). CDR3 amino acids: CASRWTRLEKLFF. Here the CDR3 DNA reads TGTGCCAGTAGGTGGACAAGGCTTGAAAAACTGTTTTTT.

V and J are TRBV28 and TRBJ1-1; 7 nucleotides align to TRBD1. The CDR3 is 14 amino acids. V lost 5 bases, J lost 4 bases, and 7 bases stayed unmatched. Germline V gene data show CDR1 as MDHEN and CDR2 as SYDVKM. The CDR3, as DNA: TGTGCCAGCAGTCCCGGGACAGTTAGCACTGAAGCTTTCTTT. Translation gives CASSPGTVSTEAFF.

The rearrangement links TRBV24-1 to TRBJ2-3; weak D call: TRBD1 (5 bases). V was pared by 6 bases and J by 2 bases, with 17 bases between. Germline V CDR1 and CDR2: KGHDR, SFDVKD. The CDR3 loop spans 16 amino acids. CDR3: CATSNPGPTSTDTQYF. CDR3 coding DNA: TGTGCCACCAGTAACCCAGGGCCTACATCCACAGATACGCAGTATTTT.